What follows are 10 T cell receptor beta chains derived from one specimen sequenced in a study of blood T cell repertoires in COVID-19. This table comes from immunoSEQ multiplex PCR, and its TCRdb copy is limited to in-frame clones, with some not included. The sample yields 150,000 to 180,000 clones, approximately 86% seen once. The source material was peripheral blood. The receptors derive from a man between 60 and 75 years old with COVID-19, enrolled during active disease.

The CDR3 sequence: CASSQDGAARYSGYTF. The CDR3 region has the DNA TGTGCCAGCAGCCAAGATGGGGCAGCTCGTTATTCTGGCTACACCTTC. The chain employs TRBV4-2 and TRBJ1-2; tentatively, D is TRBD1 (5 bases). The ends were cut back, 0 bases at V and 7 bases at J, with 18 bases in the middle. The CDR3 length is 16 residues. Germline loops: CDR1 LGHNA, CDR2 YNFKEQ.

J is TRBJ1-1 and V is TRBV28; TRBD1 agrees at 8 bases. V lost 6 bases to trimming and J lost 1 base; unmatched junction nucleotides: 13. Germline-derived CDR1 and CDR2 are MDHEN and SYDVKM. CDR3 length equals 17 residues. The CDR3, as DNA: TGTGCCAGCAGCTCGGGACAGGCTATAAAAAAGAACACTGAAGCTTTCTTT. This gives the protein CASSSGQAIKKNTEAFF.

Here the CDR3 DNA reads TGTGCCAGCAGTTTAATGGGGAGGACACAGTACTTC. Residues: CASSLMGRTQYF. V usage is TRBV27 and J usage is TRBJ2-7, with a weak D call TRBD2 (6 bases). CDR1 is MNHEY and CDR2 is SMNVEV in the germline V gene (reference sequence). The CDR3 spans 12 residues. The V and J ends lost 2 bases and 10 bases respectively, with 12 bases between them.

The rearrangement uses TRBV18 and TRBJ1-1; TRBD1 is a possible D gene (6 bases). CDR1 KGHSH and CDR2 LQKENI come from the germline V gene. V lost 1 base, J lost 2 bases, and 14 bases lay in between. This CDR3 spans 16 amino acids. The CDR3, as DNA: TGTGCCAGCTCACCACGTAGGACAGAGACTAACACTGAAGCTTTCTTT. This translates into CASSPRRTETNTEAFF.

The rearrangement links TRBV4-3 to TRBJ1-4; the D is unclear. The CDR3 is made up of 19 amino acids. Trimming cost V 1 base and J 3 bases, with 21 bases left between them. Germline lookup yields CDR1 LGHNA and CDR2 YSLEER. The CDR3 spells CASSQAPVGRGTPNEKLFF. Written as DNA, the CDR3 is TGCGCCAGCAGCCAAGCCCCAGTCGGACGGGGAACCCCTAATGAAAAACTGTTTTTT.

This clone was seen just once. The genes are TRBV11-2 and TRBJ1-2, with 11 bases that match TRBD1. J gave up 8 bases and V 6 bases, and 14 bases lay outside the gene matches. This CDR3 contains 16 residues. Germline V CDR1 and CDR2: SGHAT, FQNNGV. The CDR3 spells CASRTGTGGVTGGYTF. The CDR3 nucleotides are TGTGCCAGCAGAACCGGGACAGGGGGTGTTACGGGCGGCTACACCTTC.

In regard to this clone: At one of its ends the junction is not consistent with the germline gene, which may arise from a read error. The chain links TRBV19 to TRBJ1-1; no reliable D call. The germline V gene has CDR1 LNHDA and CDR2 SQIVND (reference sequence). The CDR3 covers 15 residues. Here the CDR3 reads CASSIRAAANIEAFF. CDR3 nucleotide sequence: TGTGCCAGTAGTATCCGCGCGGCGGCGAACATTGAAGCTTTCTTT.

This clone was picked up a small number of times. The chain combines TRBV5-5 with TRBJ2-7; D perhaps matches TRBD1 (6 bases). Looked up from germline, CDR1 is SGHKS and CDR2 is YYEKEE (reference sequence). The V end was cut by 1 base, the J end by 7 bases, with 15 bases between. The CDR3 runs 14 residues. The chain's CDR3 is CASSLSFRGEEQYF. As DNA, the CDR3 is TGTGCCAGCAGCTTGTCCTTCAGGGGAGAAGAGCAGTACTTC. Full variable domain (outside the CDR3, taken from reference TRBV5-5 and TRBJ2-7): DAGVTQSPTHLIKTRGQQVTLRCSPISGHKSVSWYQQVLGQGPQFIFQYYEKEERGRGNFPDRFSARQFPNYSSELNVNALLLGDSALYLCASSLSFRGEEQYFGPGTRLTVT.

This chain joins TRBV7-2 and TRBJ2-7; D is possibly TRBD2 (7 bases). Germline V CDR1 and CDR2: SGHTA, FQGNSA. Deletions cut 5 bases from V and 7 bases from J, with 15 bases between. The CDR3 extends over 13 amino acids. The CDR3 region has the DNA TGTGCCAGCAGCCCTATAGGGGGGGGTGAGCAGTACTTC. It specifies CASSPIGGGEQYF.

J is TRBJ2-6 and V is TRBV27; TRBD2 matches 13 bases. The J segment lost 4 bases and the V segment lost 6 bases, leaving 9 bases of the junction unmatched. This CDR3 region has 18 residues. Germline CDR1 and CDR2: MNHEY and SMNVEV (reference sequence). CDR3 protein: CASSRTLAGGPGANVLTF. The DNA of the CDR3 is TGTGCCAGCAGCCGTACACTAGCGGGGGGGCCAGGGGCCAACGTCCTGACTTTC. Variable domain in full (rest from reference TRBV27 and TRBJ2-6): EAQVTQNPRYLITVTGKKLTVTCSQNMNHEYMSWYRQDPGLGLRQIYYSMNVEVTDKGDVPEGYKVSRKEKRNFPLILESPSPNQTSLYFCASSRTLAGGPGANVLTFGAGSRLTVL.